The 11 T cell receptor beta chains presented below share a single source sample, sequenced in a study of T-cell memory formation after mild COVID-19. Each CDR3 protein gets one entry after TCRdb re-called the 5' RACE reads with MiXCR. Found here are around 260,000 distinct CDR3 sequences, about a sixth of them singletons; the top ten hold about a fifth. Sequencing was performed on PBMCs or a T cell subset sorted from them (not recorded which). The receptor set was obtained from a man younger than 35 who had mild COVID-19 (a few samples of this study predate the infection). Cell type and time point are not known.

The sample holds a few counts of this clonotype. The CDR3 coding sequence is TGCGCCAGCCCCAGAGGGCCCAACAATGAGCAGTTCTTC. Its translation is CASPRGPNNEQFF. V and J are TRBV4-3 and TRBJ2-1; tentatively, D is TRBD2 (5 bases). V lost 8 bases to trimming and J lost 5 bases, with 13 bases between them. The V gene's germline CDR1 is LGHNA and CDR2 YSLEER. The CDR3 extends over 13 amino acids.

This clonotype was observed many times. V and J are TRBV4-3 and TRBJ1-5, with D perhaps TRBD1 (5 bases). Germline V gene data show CDR1 as LGHNA and CDR2 as YSLEER. The CDR3 runs 15 residues. Trimming cost V 1 base and J 5 bases, with 12 bases left between them. The CDR3 bases are TGCGCCAGCAGCCAAGGGGGCCAGCCCCATCAGCCCCAGCATTTT. Translation: CASSQGGQPHQPQHF.

The chain couples TRBV6-5 to TRBJ1-1; D remains ambiguous. The germline V gene has CDR1 MNHEY and CDR2 SVGAGI. V was cut by 2 bases and J by 1 base, with 8 bases left in between. This CDR3 has 14 residues. The CDR3 DNA reads as TGTGCCAGCAGTTACACCCGTAGGAACACTGAAGCTTTCTTT. Translation: CASSYTRRNTEAFF.

V is TRBV11-2 and J is TRBJ1-6; tentative D call: TRBD1 (6 bases). Germline V gene lookup returns CDR1 SGHAT and CDR2 FQNNGV. This CDR3 comprises 17 residues. Trimming stripped 0 bases from V and 2 bases from J, with 11 bases between. The CDR3 bases are TGTGCCAGCAGCTTAGATCTGTCAGGGGCCTATAATTCACCCCTCCACTTT. Translated: CASSLDLSGAYNSPLHF.

V is TRBV24-1 and J is TRBJ2-3, with 8 bases that match TRBD2. The CDR3 is made up of 15 amino acids. The germline V gene encodes CDR1 KGHDR and CDR2 SFDVKD. The V and J ends lost 3 bases and 3 bases, in that order; junction bases with no gene match: 4. CDR3 amino acids: CATSDPGLGTDTQYF. In DNA, the CDR3 is TGTGCCACCAGTGATCCGGGACTAGGAACAGATACGCAGTATTTT.

This clonotype has at least ten counts. The chain combines TRBV24-1 with TRBJ1-1; possibly TRBD1 for D (5 bases). The CDR3 runs 13 residues. Germline V gene sequence: CDR1 KGHDR, CDR2 SFDVKD. V was cut by 7 bases and J by 5 bases, with 13 bases left in between. The CDR3 spells CATSQGEVTEAFF. The CDR3 region has the DNA TGTGCCACCAGCCAGGGTGAAGTGACTGAAGCTTTCTTT.

The chain links TRBV6-6 to TRBJ2-7; D is ambiguous. Trimming took 7 bases from V and 6 from J, leaving 10 bases between them. This CDR3 has 11 amino acids. Germline-derived CDR1 and CDR2 are MNHNY and SVGAGI (reference sequence). Here the CDR3 DNA reads TGTGCCAGCACCGGACCTGGCGAGCAGTACGTC. Residues: CASTGPGEQYV.

The table lists this clonotype with a count of one. This may be a read error: a much more frequent sequence differs by one nucleotide. The rearrangement joins TRBV7-6 to TRBJ2-4, with D uncertain. The ends were cut back, 4 bases at V and 3 bases at J, with 22 bases in the middle. Per germline, CDR1 SGHVS and CDR2 FNYEAQ. This CDR3 is 18 amino acids long. Here the CDR3 DNA reads TGTGCCAGCAGCTCAGGTCCCGCGGTGGGCCTAGACAAAAACATTCAGTACTTC. Translation: CASSSGPAVGLDKNIQYF.

This clonotype appeared a few times. The rearrangement joins TRBV28 to TRBJ1-5; TRBD1 is a possible D gene (6 bases). The CDR3 runs 15 residues. Germline V gene lookup returns CDR1 MDHEN and CDR2 SYDVKM. Trimming shortened V by 6 bases and J by 3 bases, and 15 bases separated the two germline ends. CDR3 in amino acids: CASRPWTEDNQPQHF. The CDR3 nucleotides read TGTGCCAGCAGACCCTGGACAGAAGACAATCAGCCCCAGCATTTT.

This clonotype was seen only once. The CDR3 region is CASSLDQQPQHF. In nucleotides, the CDR3 is TGTGCCAGCAGCTTGGACCAGCAGCCCCAGCATTTT. V and J are TRBV5-4 and TRBJ1-5; D is unresolved. Trimming left V 0 bases short and J 7 bases short, with 5 bases between. Germline CDR1 and CDR2: SGHNT and YYREEE (reference sequence). The CDR3 contains 12 residues.

V is TRBV5-6 and J is TRBJ2-3, with unresolved D. Germline-derived CDR1 and CDR2 are SGHDT and YYEEEE. The CDR3 sequence is 13 residues long. The V gene lost 3 bases and the J gene lost 2 bases, with 7 bases spanning the gap. The CDR3 loop reads CASSSTLTDTQYF. In DNA form, the CDR3 reads TGTGCCAGCAGCTCAACTCTCACAGATACGCAGTATTTT.